This entry concerns a single TCR beta chain. Donors, healthy HIV-negative adults, lacked recent acute infections or vaccinations. Generated by immunoSEQ multiplex PCR, the TCRdb table keeps only in-frame clones and is missing some. The sample holds fewer than 1.6 million clones; about 98.5% are singletons and the top ten take 0.36%. The data were obtained in a study of shared clonotypes between healthy human individuals. Germline CDR1 is SGHRS and CDR2 is YFSETQ. Trimming removed 0 bases at V and 4 bases at J, with 13 bases between. This CDR3 contains 16 residues. This clonotype originated in a man aged 25-45 years in good health. The J gene is TRBJ2-2, the V gene TRBV5-1; D might be TRBD2 (6 bases). The sequenced sample was naive CD4+ T cells sorted from blood. Subset noted: CD45RA+ positively selected. The CDR3: CASSLAAGSVTGELFF. The CDR3 nucleotides are TGCGCCAGCAGCTTGGCTGCGGGATCGGTCACCGGGGAGCTGTTTTTT.